This TCR beta chain stems from a study of shared clonotypes between healthy human individuals. The material for each subset, its genomic DNA, was split evenly across several immunoSEQ plates. TCRdb keeps only in-frame clones here, not all; method: immunoSEQ multiplex PCR. This table has 2 million to 2.5 million clones, approximately 95% appearing once. Sequencing was performed on naive CD4+ T cells from PBMCs. This sample's subset: CD45RA+ positively selected. The clonotype was recovered from a man between 18 and 35 years old in good health. Some clones in this sample may be carry-over from other donors' samples.

The CDR3 nucleotides read TGTGCCAGCAGCCTGGGACAGGGGATCTATGGCTACACCTTC. Translating it yields CASSLGQGIYGYTF. The rearrangement uses TRBV7-2 and TRBJ1-2; 10 bases match TRBD1. With 5 bases clipped from V and 4 bases from J, the junction kept 4 bases outside the gene matches. Germline CDR1 is SGHTA and CDR2 is FQGNSA. There are 14 residues in the CDR3.